The entry below gives a single T cell receptor (beta chain) sequence along with its context. No cognate antigen has been identified for it. The input lacks base qualities; no much larger clone sits a single base away. The immunoSEQ Assay was the method used to sequence TCRbeta CDR3 regions. After extraction, genomic DNA underwent amplification by bias-controlled multiplex PCR, followed by high-throughput sequencing. For the original study's pipeline: To quantify the absolute abundance of each unique TCRbeta CDR3 region, sequences were collapsed and filtered. T cell fraction was estimated by normalizing TCRbeta template counts to usable DNA, which was measured by amplifying reference genes present in all nucleated cells. Repertoire TCRs were annotated as SARS-CoV-2-specific when V gene, CDR3 amino acid sequence and J gene were exactly matched to a known reactive TCR set. The reference SARS-CoV-2 TCR set was derived from MIRA and filtered for enrichment in COVID-19-positive ImmuneCODE repertoires, a step that removed public or cross-reactive TCRs. Drawing on the MIRA antigens, annotated TCRs were analysed further at the level of specific ORF or position within ORF. Depth was the summed frequency of annotated unique rearrangements, while breadth was defined as annotated unique rearrangements over total unique productive rearrangements. Two-sided Wilcoxon rank-sum tests were applied when comparing TCR breadth between groups. TCRdb stores this immuneACCESS table with in-frame sequences only. Part of the clones is absent; in the studies checked, under half of the shortfall reflects unresolved V genes, and no reason is known for the rest. That table gives V, J and clone size, and the DNA gave D and trimming. Present in this sample are about 350,000 clones, around 90% of which were seen just once. The leading ten clones occupy about 3.9% of the sample.

This record comes from a study of Ad26.COV2.S vaccination and SARS-CoV-2 variants (dated by TCRdb to the early 2020s). About the study as a whole: Sequencing of the TCRbeta repertoire served to evaluate the specificity and breadth of SARS-CoV-2-reactive T cell receptors following Ad26.COV2.S vaccination. The TCR-sequenced set comprised approximately 32 samples: around 20 Ad26.COV2.S vaccine recipients, 5 placebo recipients and 8 SARS-CoV-2 convalescent individuals.

What the authors observed across the whole study: After vaccination, spike-specific CD8+ and CD4+ T cell responses were reported to show substantial breadth. Vaccine and placebo recipients had similar non-spike TCR breadth, a finding consistent with the vaccine containing only spike. Spike-specific TCR breadth was higher in Ad26.COV2.S recipients than in placebo recipients (P = 0.0014). The authors noted that the TCR breadth and depth analyses may have underestimated total T cell responses.

From the cysteine through the phenylalanine, the CDR3 covers 14 amino acids. The DNA shown is the 42-base CDR3, in frame from base 1. V was cut back by 5 bases and J by 0 bases, leaving a gap of 10 bases between them. According to the germline V gene, CDR1 reads SGHTA and CDR2 reads FQGTGA. The time point tag for this specimen amounts to: individuals recovered from natural SARS-CoV-2 infection. Sequenced material: peripheral blood, taken after recovery from COVID-19. The sequence derives from a human donor who had recovered from COVID-19. The chain links TRBV7-3 with TRBJ1-1, with an unclear D gene assignment. Read as DNA, the sequence is TGTGCCAGCAGCGGCTCGGACCTGAACACTGAAGCTTTCTTT. Protein translation: CASSGSDLNTEAFF.